This TCR beta chain was recovered during a study of cytomegalovirus exposure and HLA in healthy donors. General observations from the study: The study put 150 to 200 TCR beta chains on its list as cytomegalovirus-associated. The study had only CMV serostatus as immune exposure information.

Turning to this clone: The antigen is unknown.

Researchers ran the PCR with 60 Vbeta and 13 Jbeta primers. Sequenced by immunoSEQ multiplex PCR; TCRdb stores in-frame clones only, minus some. The sample shows 85,000 to 100,000 clones, 55% to 75% of them seen only once. Germline V gives CDR1 SGHNT, CDR2 YYREEE (reference sequence). This CDR3 has 14 residues. V shed 4 bases and J 2 bases; nucleotides not matched to a gene: 4. This clonotype was obtained from a man between 60 and 75 years old in good health and CMV-seronegative. The sequenced sample consisted of PBMCs. The V and J genes are TRBV5-4 and TRBJ1-2; TRBD1 agrees at 8 bases. The CDR3 DNA follows: TGTGCCAGCAGCACATGGACAGGGAACTATGGCTACACCTTC. This gives the protein CASSTWTGNYGYTF.